This T cell receptor beta chain was sequenced during a study of blood T cell repertoires in COVID-19. Study summary: Sites across the United States, Italy and Spain contributed samples from acute and convalescent COVID-19.

Sequencing was performed with immunoSEQ multiplex PCR; in TCRdb, only in-frame clones are kept and a portion is missing. The profile shows 65,000 to 95,000 clones, approximately 78% of them singletons. The CDR3 sequence is 20 residues long. The material sequenced was peripheral blood. The clonotype originates from a man aged 60 to 75 with COVID-19, enrolled during active disease. The chain joins TRBV21-1 to TRBJ2-1; the D call TRBD2 from the table was never checked on the DNA. TRBV21-1 is designated a pseudogene. CDR3 protein: CASSKVRLADPGGNCNEQFF. DNA for the CDR3: TGTGCCAGCAGCAAAGTTAGACTAGCGGATCCCGGGGGGAACTGCAATGAGCAGTTCTTC.